Listed below are T cell receptor beta chains from one sample, sequenced in a study of early T cells in non-severe SARS-CoV-2 infection. Using its own MiXCR run on the 5' RACE reads, TCRdb lists one record per CDR3 protein. The repertoire holds over 85,000 distinct CDR3 sequences, less than 15% seen once, with 6% to 7.5% in the top ten. The source material was whole blood. Receptors were obtained from an adult who was a healthcare worker with PCR-confirmed SARS-CoV-2 infection or an uninfected control (not recorded which). The CDR3 runs from the conserved cysteine through the conserved F or W. The D gene is left open where the match is weak. Size tells how often a clone was seen (once, few, many) or the class of an expanded clone, and some rows leave it out.

d_gene: NA; abundance: few; v_gene: TRBV7-2; j_gene: TRBJ2-3; CDR3aa: CASSLGNFRDTQYF; CDR3nt: TGTGCCAGCAGCTTAGGAAACTTCCGGGATACGCAGTATTTT
d_gene: NA; abundance: NA; v_gene: TRBV9; j_gene: TRBJ2-3; CDR3aa: CASSALAREDTQYF; CDR3nt: TGTGCCAGCAGCGCCTTGGCCCGTGAAGATACGCAGTATTTT
d_gene: NA; abundance: NA; v_gene: TRBV5-1; j_gene: TRBJ2-4; CDR3aa: CASSLDSLAKNIQYF; CDR3nt: TGCGCCAGCAGCCTCGACAGCTTAGCCAAAAACATTCAGTACTTC
d_gene: TRBD1; abundance: NA; v_gene: TRBV5-1; j_gene: TRBJ2-7; CDR3aa: CASSIDRGDYEQYF; CDR3nt: TGCGCCAGCAGCATCGACAGGGGAGACTACGAGCAGTACTTC
d_gene: NA; abundance: many; v_gene: TRBV7-2; j_gene: TRBJ1-4; CDR3aa: CASSLALVATNEKLFF; CDR3nt: TGTGCCAGCAGCTTAGCCCTTGTGGCAACTAATGAAAAACTGTTTTTT
d_gene: NA; abundance: few; v_gene: TRBV3-1; j_gene: TRBJ2-3; CDR3aa: CASSQLGGLGTDTQYF; CDR3nt: TGTGCCAGCAGCCAATTGGGGGGACTCGGGACAGATACGCAGTATTTT
d_gene: NA; abundance: once; v_gene: TRBV3-1; j_gene: TRBJ2-7; CDR3aa: CASSQGVGSYEQYF; CDR3nt: TGTGCCAGCAGCCAAGGCGTCGGTAGCTACGAGCAGTACTTC
d_gene: NA; abundance: many; v_gene: TRBV21-1; j_gene: TRBJ2-5; CDR3aa: CASSPGQGDQETQYF; CDR3nt: TGTGCCAGCTCTCCGGGACAGGGGGACCAAGAGACCCAGTACTTC
d_gene: TRBD1; abundance: few; v_gene: TRBV28; j_gene: TRBJ1-4; CDR3aa: CASSRSGTGDRKLFF; CDR3nt: TGTGCCAGCAGTCGATCCGGGACAGGAGATAGAAAACTGTTTTTT
d_gene: TRBD2; abundance: many; v_gene: TRBV28; j_gene: TRBJ2-4; CDR3aa: CASTKSGRAQNIQYF; CDR3nt: TGTGCCAGCACCAAGAGCGGGAGGGCCCAAAACATTCAGTACTTC
d_gene: NA; abundance: NA; v_gene: TRBV10-2; j_gene: TRBJ1-4; CDR3aa: CASNYNGQTNEKLFF; CDR3nt: TGCGCCAGCAATTACAACGGGCAAACTAATGAAAAACTGTTTTTT
d_gene: NA; abundance: few; v_gene: TRBV25-1; j_gene: TRBJ2-2; CDR3aa: CASSEYSAVGELFF; CDR3nt: TGTGCCAGCAGTGAATATTCGGCGGTCGGGGAGCTGTTTTTT
d_gene: TRBD2; abundance: few; v_gene: TRBV11-2; j_gene: TRBJ2-2; CDR3aa: CASSSGLAGAYTGELFF; CDR3nt: TGTGCCAGCAGTTCGGGACTAGCGGGAGCTTACACCGGGGAGCTGTTTTTT
d_gene: NA; abundance: many; v_gene: TRBV2; j_gene: TRBJ2-1; CDR3aa: CASSESGISYNEQFF; CDR3nt: TGTGCCAGCAGTGAGTCAGGGATCTCCTACAATGAGCAGTTCTTC
d_gene: NA; abundance: NA; v_gene: TRBV10-3; j_gene: TRBJ2-1; CDR3aa: CATLSGARGSSYNEQFF; CDR3nt: TGTGCCACCCTCTCTGGGGCGCGGGGCTCCTCCTACAATGAGCAGTTCTTC
d_gene: NA; abundance: few; v_gene: TRBV20-1; j_gene: TRBJ2-3; CDR3aa: CSARDLLAYTDTQYF; CDR3nt: TGCAGTGCTAGAGATCTTCTAGCGTACACAGATACGCAGTATTTT
d_gene: TRBD1; abundance: few; v_gene: TRBV11-2; j_gene: TRBJ2-2; CDR3aa: CASSYTDRVLTGELFF; CDR3nt: TGTGCCAGCAGCTATACGGACAGGGTGTTGACCGGGGAGCTGTTTTTT
d_gene: TRBD2; abundance: many; v_gene: TRBV7-2; j_gene: TRBJ2-3; CDR3aa: CASSLNGGLAGRTDTQYF; CDR3nt: TGTGCCAGCAGCTTAAATGGGGGTCTAGCGGGACGCACAGATACGCAGTATTTT
d_gene: TRBD1; abundance: many; v_gene: TRBV2; j_gene: TRBJ1-5; CDR3aa: CASSPPTGRDQPQHF; CDR3nt: TGTGCCAGCAGTCCTCCGACAGGGAGGGATCAGCCCCAGCATTTT
d_gene: NA; abundance: few; v_gene: TRBV3-1; j_gene: TRBJ2-5; CDR3aa: CASSPESWTQYF; CDR3nt: TGTGCCAGCAGCCCGGAAAGTTGGACCCAGTACTTC
d_gene: NA; abundance: many; v_gene: TRBV5-1; j_gene: TRBJ1-1; CDR3aa: CASSLEPASTEAFF; CDR3nt: TGCGCCAGCAGCTTGGAGCCAGCCTCCACTGAAGCTTTCTTT
d_gene: TRBD1; abundance: many; v_gene: TRBV19; j_gene: TRBJ2-6; CDR3aa: CASNGRQGYSGANVLTF; CDR3nt: TGTGCCAGTAACGGGAGACAGGGGTACTCTGGGGCCAACGTCCTGACTTTC
d_gene: NA; abundance: NA; v_gene: TRBV5-5; j_gene: TRBJ1-3; CDR3aa: CASSLLVDSSGNTIYF; CDR3nt: TGTGCCAGCAGCCTGTTGGTTGATAGCTCTGGAAACACCATATATTTT
d_gene: NA; abundance: many; v_gene: TRBV7-8; j_gene: TRBJ1-1; CDR3aa: CASSATPGFDEAFF; CDR3nt: TGTGCCAGCAGCGCGACCCCAGGGTTTGATGAAGCTTTCTTT
d_gene: NA; abundance: few; v_gene: TRBV18; j_gene: TRBJ1-3; CDR3aa: CASSFTTDSGNTIYF; CDR3nt: TGTGCCAGCTCATTTACGACGGACTCTGGAAACACCATATATTTT
d_gene: NA; abundance: few; v_gene: TRBV7-2; j_gene: TRBJ1-5; CDR3aa: CASRATGSRNQPQHF; CDR3nt: TGTGCCAGCAGAGCAACAGGGTCGCGCAATCAGCCCCAGCATTTT
d_gene: TRBD1; abundance: few; v_gene: TRBV30; j_gene: TRBJ1-2; CDR3aa: CAWSRTGAIGGYTF; CDR3nt: TGTGCCTGGAGTCGGACAGGGGCAATAGGCGGCTACACCTTC
d_gene: TRBD1; abundance: NA; v_gene: TRBV5-5; j_gene: TRBJ2-5; CDR3aa: CASSLRGTGGEETQYF; CDR3nt: TGTGCCAGCAGCCTACGAGGGACAGGGGGTGAAGAGACCCAGTACTTC
d_gene: NA; abundance: NA; v_gene: TRBV5-1; j_gene: TRBJ2-7; CDR3aa: CASSLESGGPYEQYF; CDR3nt: TGCGCCAGCAGCTTGGAGTCTGGGGGACCCTACGAGCAGTACTTC
d_gene: NA; abundance: many; v_gene: TRBV20-1; j_gene: TRBJ2-6; CDR3aa: CSAPRLTARSGANVLTF; CDR3nt: TGCAGTGCTCCGCGATTGACAGCACGCTCTGGGGCCAACGTCCTGACTTTC
d_gene: NA; abundance: few; v_gene: TRBV7-2; j_gene: TRBJ1-1; CDR3aa: CASSFSRTMNTEAFF; CDR3nt: TGTGCCAGCAGCTTTAGCCGTACAATGAACACTGAAGCTTTCTTT
d_gene: TRBD1; abundance: few; v_gene: TRBV20-1; j_gene: TRBJ2-7; CDR3aa: CSAPDRAPWQYF; CDR3nt: TGCAGTGCACCGGACAGGGCCCCATGGCAGTACTTC
d_gene: NA; abundance: NA; v_gene: TRBV6-6; j_gene: TRBJ2-5; CDR3aa: CASSITVQETQYF; CDR3nt: TGTGCCAGCAGTATAACAGTTCAAGAGACCCAGTACTTC
d_gene: NA; abundance: NA; v_gene: TRBV28; j_gene: TRBJ1-2; CDR3aa: CASSLAGRGYGYTF; CDR3nt: TGTGCCAGCAGTTTAGCCGGGAGGGGCTATGGCTACACCTTC
d_gene: NA; abundance: many; v_gene: TRBV6-2/TRBV6-3; j_gene: TRBJ2-1; CDR3aa: CASRRSALDEQFF; CDR3nt: TGTGCCAGCAGAAGGAGCGCTTTGGATGAGCAGTTCTTC
d_gene: TRBD2; abundance: many; v_gene: TRBV10-3; j_gene: TRBJ2-7; CDR3aa: CAISASGNEQYF; CDR3nt: TGTGCCATCAGTGCTAGCGGAAACGAGCAGTACTTC
d_gene: NA; abundance: many; v_gene: TRBV20-1; j_gene: TRBJ2-1; CDR3aa: CSAPFAGSYNEQFF; CDR3nt: TGCAGTGCCCCTTTTGCGGGGTCCTACAATGAGCAGTTCTTC